The entry that follows covers one T cell receptor beta chain sequence. Its antigen is still unknown. The V gene's germline CDR1 is KGHSH and CDR2 LQKENI. The CDR3 is 20 amino acids. The V and J ends lost 3 bases and 0 bases, in that order; junction bases with no gene match: 14. This sample was taken from a study of OX40 agonist ivuxolimab in advanced cancers. Study-level background: The study gave patients intravenous ivuxolimab at 0.01 to 10 mg/kg every 2 weeks. Hepatocellular carcinoma, melanoma, renal cell or head and neck cancer occurred in dose-escalation patients.

Study results and limitations: Researchers report that CD8+ T cells had, on average, more expanded clones than CD4+.

The repertoire was sequenced with immunoSEQ multiplex PCR; TCRdb's copy has only in-frame clones and lacks some. The repertoire holds tens of thousands of clones, with around four fifths as singletons. This chain connects TRBV18 to TRBJ1-5, with 10 bases matching TRBD1. This receptor was taken from an adult with an advanced solid tumor such as melanoma, head and neck, liver or kidney cancer. This specimen was CD4+ or CD8+ T cells sorted from blood, taken in a trial of the OX40 agonist ivuxolimab. Here the CDR3 DNA reads TGTGCCAGCTCACCGACGGCCCGACAGGGGGCTTGGGATAGCAATCAGCCCCAGCATTTT. It specifies CASSPTARQGAWDSNQPQHF.